Listed below are T cell receptor beta chains from one sample, sequenced in a study of blood T cell repertoires in COVID-19. Data came from immunoSEQ multiplex PCR; TCRdb stores just in-frame clones and leaves some out. The data contain around 190,000 clones, approximately 82% of them seen just once; the ten biggest clones take up around 13%. The sequenced sample was peripheral blood. The source of these receptors is a human donor in a cohort sampled during active COVID-19. The CDR3 runs from the conserved cysteine through the conserved F or W. D genes are given only for firm matches. Clone size, where shown, is once, few, many, or a class for clones that have expanded.

cdr3_nt cdr3_aa j_call d_call v_call clone_size
TGTGCCAGCAGTGCGGGCCCAATCCCCCAGCATTTT CASSAGPIPQHF TRBJ1-5 NA TRBV28 once
TGTGCCTGGAATATAGGACGGAGGACTTACTTC CAWNIGRRTYF TRBJ1-2 NA TRBV30 NA
TGCGCCAGCAGCCAAGATGATTGGGGGGACAATGAGCAGTTCTTC CASSQDDWGDNEQFF TRBJ2-1 NA TRBV4-1 NA
TGCAGTGCTAGTCTAGCGGGGGGCACAGATACGCAGTATTTT CSASLAGGTDTQYF TRBJ2-3 TRBD2 TRBV20-1 NA
TGTGCCAGCAGCCCAACAGCGGGAGTTTCAATCGGGACCCAGTACTTC CASSPTAGVSIGTQYF TRBJ2-5 TRBD2 TRBV7-9 NA
TGCGCCAGCAGCGAGACGGGCGGGGCTGGCTACACCTTC CASSETGGAGYTF TRBJ1-2 NA TRBV5-1 NA
TGTGCCAGCTCACCACCGGCGGGGCGATACACCGGGGAGCTGTTTTTT CASSPPAGRYTGELFF TRBJ2-2 NA TRBV18 medium-sized
TGTGCCAGCAGTGACCAGGGTTGGGGCTACACCTTC CASSDQGWGYTF TRBJ1-2 NA TRBV25-1 NA
TGTGCCACCAGCAGAGATAGGCTAGCTGACGAGACCCAGTACTTC CATSRDRLADETQYF TRBJ2-5 NA TRBV15 NA
TGTGCCAGCAGGACCGGGACTAGCGATAGTACGCAGTATTTT CASRTGTSDSTQYF TRBJ2-3 TRBD2 TRBV7-9 NA
TGTGCTAGTGGTTTGGCAACGGACACGAACTCTGGAAACACCATATATTTT CASGLATDTNSGNTIYF TRBJ1-3 NA TRBV12-5 NA
TGTGCCAGCACCGAGATGGGGCCGGATGAAAAACTGTTTTTT CASTEMGPDEKLFF TRBJ1-4 NA TRBV25-1 NA
TGTGCCAGCAGCCCAAGGCGGCTAGCGGGAGGGCCGGGAGATACGCAGTATTTT CASSPRRLAGGPGDTQYF TRBJ2-3 TRBD2 TRBV3-1/TRBV3-2 NA
TGTGCCAGCAGGAGAGCGGGCTCCTATAATTCACCCCTCCACTTT CASRRAGSYNSPLHF TRBJ1-6 NA TRBV27 NA
TGCGCCAGCAGCTTGGACTTGGACAGCTATAATTCACCCCTCCACTTT CASSLDLDSYNSPLHF TRBJ1-6 NA TRBV5-1 few
TGTGCCAGCCGATCTTTAGGACTAGCGGGAGGAACCACCTACGAGCAGTACTTC CASRSLGLAGGTTYEQYF TRBJ2-7 TRBD2 TRBV27 NA
TGTGCCAGCAGTGAAGCGCGCGGGAAAAATCAGCCCCAGCATTTT CASSEARGKNQPQHF TRBJ1-5 NA TRBV6-1 NA